The present T cell receptor (beta chain) was sequenced within a study of shared clonotypes between healthy human individuals. The assay ran at deep level. Clones were sequenced by immunoSEQ multiplex PCR, and TCRdb holds only the in-frame ones, with some missing. The table includes approximately 530,000 clones, 95% to 97% detected once. This clone was counted only a few times. Other DNA sequences in this sample translate to the same CDR3. Germline CDR1 reads KGHSH; CDR2 reads LQKENI. V dropped 3 bases and J dropped 4; count of bases not matched to a gene: 2. This CDR3 region has 14 residues. This TCR was sampled from a woman aged 25 to 39 in good health. This chain joins TRBV18 and TRBJ2-7; TRBD1 matches at 11 bases. Sequencing was done on a sample of naive CD4+ T cells sorted from blood. Subset defined: CD45RA+ positively selected. CDR3 residues: CASSPGTGGYEQYF. DNA for the CDR3: TGTGCCAGCTCACCGGGGACAGGGGGGTACGAGCAGTACTTC.